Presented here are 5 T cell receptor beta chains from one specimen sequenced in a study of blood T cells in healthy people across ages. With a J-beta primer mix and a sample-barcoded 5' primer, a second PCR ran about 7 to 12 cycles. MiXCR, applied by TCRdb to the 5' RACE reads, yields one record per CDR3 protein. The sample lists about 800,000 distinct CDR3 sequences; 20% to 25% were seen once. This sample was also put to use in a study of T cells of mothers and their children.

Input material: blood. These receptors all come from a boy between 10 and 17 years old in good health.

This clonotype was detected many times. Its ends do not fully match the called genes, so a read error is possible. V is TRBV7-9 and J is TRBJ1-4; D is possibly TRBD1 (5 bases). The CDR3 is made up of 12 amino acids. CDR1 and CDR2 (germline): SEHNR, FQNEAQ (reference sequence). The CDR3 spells CASSLGGEKLFF. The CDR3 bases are TGCGCCAGTAGCCTCGGGGGAGAAAAACTGTTTTTT. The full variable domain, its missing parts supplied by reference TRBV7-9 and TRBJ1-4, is DTGVSQNPRHKITKRGQNVTFRCDPISEHNRLYWYRQTLGQGPEFLTYFQNEAQLEKSRLLSDRFSAERPKGSFSTLEIQRTEQGDSAMYLCASSLGGEKLFFGSGTQLSVL.

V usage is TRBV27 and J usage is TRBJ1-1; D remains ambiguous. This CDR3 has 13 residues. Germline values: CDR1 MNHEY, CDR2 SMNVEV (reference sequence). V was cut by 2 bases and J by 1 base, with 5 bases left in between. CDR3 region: CASSLIKNTEAFF. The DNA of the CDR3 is TGTGCCAGCAGTTTAATCAAGAACACTGAAGCTTTCTTT.

CDR3 sequence (DNA): TGTGCCAGCTCACAGTCTGTGACAGGCGGATTCGGTGGGCAGTACTTC. It codes for CASSQSVTGGFGGQYF. The genes are TRBV18 and TRBJ2-5; possible D gene TRBD1, 6 bases. Germline V gene sequence: CDR1 KGHSH, CDR2 LQKENI. The V gene lost 4 bases and the J gene lost 11 bases, with 26 bases spanning the gap. The CDR3 is 16 amino acids.

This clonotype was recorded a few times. CDR3 DNA: TGCAGCGTTTTTTCCGGGACTACCTACGAGCAGTACTTC. Amino acids: CSVFSGTTYEQYF. This chain uses TRBV29-1 with TRBJ2-7, with 7 bases aligning to TRBD2. The CDR3 runs 13 residues. Germline V gene lookup returns CDR1 SQVTM and CDR2 ANQGSEA. With V trimmed by 5 bases and J by 2 bases, 6 bases remained unmatched.

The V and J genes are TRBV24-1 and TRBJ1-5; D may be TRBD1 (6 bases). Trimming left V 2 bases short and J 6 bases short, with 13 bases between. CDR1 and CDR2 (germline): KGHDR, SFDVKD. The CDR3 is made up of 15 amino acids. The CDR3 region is CATSDSGGPSQPQHF. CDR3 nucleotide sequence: TGTGCCACCAGTGATTCGGGGGGGCCGAGTCAGCCCCAGCATTTT.